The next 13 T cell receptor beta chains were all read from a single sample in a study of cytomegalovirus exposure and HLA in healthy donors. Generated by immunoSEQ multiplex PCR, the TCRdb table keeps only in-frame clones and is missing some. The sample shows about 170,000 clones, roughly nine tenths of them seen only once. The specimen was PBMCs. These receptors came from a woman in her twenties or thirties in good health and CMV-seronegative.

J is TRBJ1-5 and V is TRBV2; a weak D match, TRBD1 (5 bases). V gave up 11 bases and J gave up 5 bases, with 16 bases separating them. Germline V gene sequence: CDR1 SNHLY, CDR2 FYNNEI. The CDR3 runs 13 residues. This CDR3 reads CAGGGRRDQPQHF. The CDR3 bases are TGTGCCGGAGGAGGTCGCAGGGATCAGCCCCAGCATTTT.

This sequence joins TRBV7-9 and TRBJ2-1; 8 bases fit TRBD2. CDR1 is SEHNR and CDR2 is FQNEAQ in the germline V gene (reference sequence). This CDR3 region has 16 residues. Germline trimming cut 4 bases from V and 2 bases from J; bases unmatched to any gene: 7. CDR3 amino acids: CASSSTSAGAYNEQFF. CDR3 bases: TGTGCCAGCAGCTCAACTTCAGCGGGGGCCTACAATGAGCAGTTCTTC.

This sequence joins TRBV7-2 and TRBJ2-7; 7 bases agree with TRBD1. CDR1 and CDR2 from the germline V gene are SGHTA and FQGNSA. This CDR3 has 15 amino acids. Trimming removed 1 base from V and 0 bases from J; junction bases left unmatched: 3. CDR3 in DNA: TGTGCCAGCAGCTTAGGGGGACAGAGCTCCTACGAGCAGTACTTC. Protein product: CASSLGGQSSYEQYF.

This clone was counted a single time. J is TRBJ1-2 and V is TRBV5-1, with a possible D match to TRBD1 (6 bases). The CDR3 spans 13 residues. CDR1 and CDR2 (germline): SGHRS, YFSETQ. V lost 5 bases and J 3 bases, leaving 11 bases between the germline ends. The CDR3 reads CASSYSGDYGYTF. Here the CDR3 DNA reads TGCGCCAGCAGTTATTCAGGGGACTATGGCTACACCTTC.

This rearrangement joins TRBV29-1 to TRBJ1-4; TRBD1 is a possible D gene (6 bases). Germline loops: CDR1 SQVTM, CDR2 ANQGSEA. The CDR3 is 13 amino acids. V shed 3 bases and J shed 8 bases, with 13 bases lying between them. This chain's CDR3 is CSVEAGVGEKLFF. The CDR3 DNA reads TGCAGCGTTGAGGCAGGGGTCGGGGAAAAACTGTTTTTT.

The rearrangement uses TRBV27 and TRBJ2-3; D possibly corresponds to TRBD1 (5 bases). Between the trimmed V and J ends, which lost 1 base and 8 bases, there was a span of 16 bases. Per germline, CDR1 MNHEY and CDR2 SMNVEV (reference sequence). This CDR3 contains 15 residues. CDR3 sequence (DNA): TGTGCCAGCAGTTTATTGGACACAACGAGCCGTACGCAGTATTTT. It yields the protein CASSLLDTTSRTQYF.

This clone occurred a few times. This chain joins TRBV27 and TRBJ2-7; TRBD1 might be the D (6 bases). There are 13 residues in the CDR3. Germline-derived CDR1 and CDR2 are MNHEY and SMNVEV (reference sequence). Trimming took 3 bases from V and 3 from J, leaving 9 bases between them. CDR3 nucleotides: TGTGCCAGCAGTTTGGGGGCATTCTACGAGCAGTACTTC. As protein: CASSLGAFYEQYF.

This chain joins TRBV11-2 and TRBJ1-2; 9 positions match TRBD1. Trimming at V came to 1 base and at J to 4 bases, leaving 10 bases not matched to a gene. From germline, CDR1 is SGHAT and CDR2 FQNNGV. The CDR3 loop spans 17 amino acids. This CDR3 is CASSLGTAGQGSYGYTF. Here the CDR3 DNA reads TGTGCCAGCAGCTTAGGAACTGCGGGACAGGGTTCCTATGGCTACACCTTC.

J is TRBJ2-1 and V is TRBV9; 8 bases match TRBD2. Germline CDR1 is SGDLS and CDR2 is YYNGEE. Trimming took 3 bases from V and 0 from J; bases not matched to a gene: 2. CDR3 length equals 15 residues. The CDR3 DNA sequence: TGTGCCAGCAGCGCGAGCGGGAGCTCCTACAATGAGCAGTTCTTC. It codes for CASSASGSSYNEQFF. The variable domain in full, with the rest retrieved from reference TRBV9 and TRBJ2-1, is DSGVTQTPKHLITATGQRVTLRCSPRSGDLSVYWYQQSLDQGLQFLIQYYNGEERAKGNILERFSAQQFPDLHSELNLSSLELGDSALYFCASSASGSSYNEQFFGPGTRLTVL.

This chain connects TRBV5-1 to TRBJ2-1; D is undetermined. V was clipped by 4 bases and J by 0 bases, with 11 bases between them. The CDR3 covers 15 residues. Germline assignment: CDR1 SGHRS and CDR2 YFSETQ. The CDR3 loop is CASSPDGPSYNEQFF. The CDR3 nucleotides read TGCGCCAGCAGCCCTGACGGCCCCTCCTACAATGAGCAGTTCTTC. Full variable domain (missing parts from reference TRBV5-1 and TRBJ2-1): KAGVTQTPRYLIKTRGQQVTLSCSPISGHRSVSWYQQTPGQGLQFLFEYFSETQRNKGNFPGRFSGRQFSNSRSEMNVSTLELGDSALYLCASSPDGPSYNEQFFGPGTRLTVL.

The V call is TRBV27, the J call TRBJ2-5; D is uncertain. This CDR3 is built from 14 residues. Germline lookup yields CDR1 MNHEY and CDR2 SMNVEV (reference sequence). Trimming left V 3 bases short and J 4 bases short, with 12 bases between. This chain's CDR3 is CASSFLGKGETQYF. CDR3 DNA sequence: TGTGCCAGCAGTTTCTTAGGAAAGGGAGAGACCCAGTACTTC.

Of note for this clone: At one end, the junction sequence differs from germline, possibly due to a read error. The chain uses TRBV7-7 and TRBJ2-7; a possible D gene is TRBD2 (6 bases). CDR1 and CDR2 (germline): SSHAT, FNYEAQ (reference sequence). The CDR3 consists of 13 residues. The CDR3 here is CASSLADSYEQYF. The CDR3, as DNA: TGTGCTAGCAGCTTAGCGGATTCCTACGAGCAGTACTTC.

The CDR3 loop reads CASSARTSPLLRYGYTF. CDR3 DNA: TGTGCCAGTAGTGCCAGGACATCTCCCCTTCTCCGTTATGGCTACACCTTC. The chain is built from TRBV19 and TRBJ1-2; D possibly corresponds to TRBD1 (5 bases). V was cut by 5 bases and J by 5 bases, with 24 bases left in between. Germline CDR1 is LNHDA and CDR2 is SQIVND (reference sequence). The CDR3 extends over 17 amino acids.